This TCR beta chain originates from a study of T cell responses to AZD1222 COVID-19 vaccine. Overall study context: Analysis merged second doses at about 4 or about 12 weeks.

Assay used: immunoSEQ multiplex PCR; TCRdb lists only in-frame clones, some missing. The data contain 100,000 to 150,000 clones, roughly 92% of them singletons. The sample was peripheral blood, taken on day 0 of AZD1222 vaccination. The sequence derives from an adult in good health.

CDR3 region: CASSLPKHRGPGDTEAFF. DNA for the CDR3: TGCGCCAGCAGCTTACCAAAACATAGGGGTCCGGGTGACACTGAAGCTTTCTTT. The chain joins TRBV5-1 to TRBJ1-1, with a weak D call TRBD1 (5 bases). Trimming pared 2 bases from V and 3 bases from J, leaving 23 bases between. The CDR3 spans 18 residues. Looked up from germline, CDR1 is SGHRS and CDR2 is YFSETQ.